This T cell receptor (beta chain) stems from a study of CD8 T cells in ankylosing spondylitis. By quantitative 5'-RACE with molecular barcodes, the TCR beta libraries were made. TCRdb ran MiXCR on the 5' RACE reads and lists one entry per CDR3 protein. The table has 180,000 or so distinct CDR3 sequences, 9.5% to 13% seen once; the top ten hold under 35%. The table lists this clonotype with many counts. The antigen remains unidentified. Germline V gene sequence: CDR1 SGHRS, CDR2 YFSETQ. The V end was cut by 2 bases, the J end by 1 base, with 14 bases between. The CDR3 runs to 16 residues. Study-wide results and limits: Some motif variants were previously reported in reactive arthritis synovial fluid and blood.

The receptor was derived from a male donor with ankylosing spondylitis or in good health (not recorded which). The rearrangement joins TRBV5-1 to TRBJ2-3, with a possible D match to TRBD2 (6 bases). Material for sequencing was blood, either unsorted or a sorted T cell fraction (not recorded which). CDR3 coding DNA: TGCGCCAGCAGCTTCGGGTTGGGAGGCGGCACAGATACGCAGTATTTT. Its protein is CASSFGLGGGTDTQYF.